One sample yielded the 16 T cell receptor beta chains listed below, sequenced in a study of beta chain features in type 1 diabetes (dated by TCRdb to 2017 to 2018). Library preparation used the immunoSEQ multiplex PCR assay. The entire isolated RNA was reverse transcribed using the High Capacity cDNA Reverse Transcription Kit, and thus expressed TCRB transcripts were sequenced. TCRdb limited this immuneACCESS table to in-frame rearrangements with V and J called. A share of clones is missing; checked studies link under half to unresolved V genes, and the rest is unexplained. In all, the sample holds almost 350,000 clones, and approximately 8.2% of those were seen once. Less than 0.45% of the sample lies in the top ten. What was sequenced was central memory CD4+ T cells from blood. The receptors stem from a woman aged 18-29 years in good health.

The table lists this clone with a few counts. The chain carries TRBV5-6 and TRBJ2-7; D unresolved. V lost 5 bases and J lost 3, with 12 bases in between. The CDR3 is made up of 13 amino acids. CDR1 is SGHDT, CDR2 YYEEEE, per germline. The DNA for the CDR3 is TGTGCCAGCAGGAATTTAGACTTCTACGAGCAGTACTTC. Its translation: CASRNLDFYEQYF.

This rearrangement joins TRBV7-3 to TRBJ2-1; D unresolved. The CDR3 consists of 14 residues. The V and J ends lost 1 base and 2 bases respectively, with 6 bases between them. Germline loops: CDR1 SGHTA, CDR2 FQGTGA. In DNA form, the CDR3 reads TGTGCCAGCAGCTTAAGTGCGGCCTACAATGAGCAGTTCTTC. This translates into CASSLSAAYNEQFF. Filled out from reference TRBV7-3 and TRBJ2-1, the complete variable domain reads GAGVSQTPSNKVTEKGKYVELRCDPISGHTALYWYRQSLGQGPEFLIYFQGTGAADDSGLPNDRFFAVRPEGSVSTLKIQRTERGDSAVYLCASSLSAAYNEQFFGPGTRLTVL.

The chain joins TRBV6-6 to TRBJ2-6; no reliable D call. The CDR3 consists of 14 residues. Trimming cost V 4 bases and J 2 bases, with 6 bases left between them. Germline CDR1 reads MNHNY; CDR2 reads SVGAGI (reference sequence). The CDR3 DNA reads as TGTGCCAGCAGTTCCCATCCTGGGGCCAACGTCCTGACTTTC. This gives the protein CASSSHPGANVLTF.

This clone was detected only a few times. This chain connects TRBV7-9 to TRBJ2-5, with a possible D match to TRBD1 (5 bases). With 4 bases removed from V and 1 base from J, the gap between germline ends came to 10 bases. Germline loops: CDR1 SEHNR, CDR2 FQNEAQ (reference sequence). CDR3 size: 14 residues. CDR3 nucleotide sequence: TGTGCCAGCAGCTCCGACAGATCCCAAGAGACCCAGTACTTC. Protein sequence: CASSSDRSQETQYF.

This clone was seen a handful of times. The chain combines TRBV7-8 with TRBJ1-1; a weak D match, TRBD1 (5 bases). Trimming removed 2 bases at V and 5 bases at J, with 18 bases between. CDR3 size: 16 residues. The V gene's germline CDR1 is SGHVS and CDR2 FQNEAQ. The CDR3 spells CASSLNSRDVGTEAFF. DNA of the CDR3: TGTGCCAGCAGCTTAAATTCCAGGGACGTGGGGACTGAAGCTTTCTTT.

This clone was observed a few times. The V call is TRBV18, the J call TRBJ2-5; the D is unclear. Per the germline V gene, CDR1 is KGHSH and CDR2 is LQKENI. The CDR3 is made up of 15 amino acids. The V gene lost 1 base and the J gene lost 5 bases, with 14 bases spanning the gap. DNA for the CDR3: TGTGCCAGCTCACCACAGTCAGCAGGCCCGGAGACCCAGTACTTC. It encodes CASSPQSAGPETQYF.

As for this clone: Additional DNA sequences in this sample encode the identical CDR3. The chain uses TRBV7-2 and TRBJ2-7; 7 bases match TRBD1. In germline, CDR1 is SGHTA, CDR2 FQGNSA. V gave up 5 bases and J gave up 2 bases; unmatched junction bases: 6. This CDR3 has 14 amino acids. The CDR3 nucleotides read TGTGCCAGCAGCCAGAGGACAGGAGCCTACGAGCAGTACTTC. This translates into CASSQRTGAYEQYF.

Only a few counts were recorded for this clone. The rearrangement links TRBV7-8 to TRBJ2-3; D gene uncertain. Germline CDR1 and CDR2: SGHVS and FQNEAQ. Trimming removed 4 bases from V and 8 bases from J, with 13 bases in between. CDR3 length equals 13 residues. CDR3 region: CASSSILVSTQYF. As DNA, the CDR3 is TGTGCCAGCAGCTCGATTCTAGTCTCTACGCAGTATTTT.

This clone was detected a few times. The CDR3 is CASKGTSGSSYNEQFF. In nucleotides, the CDR3 is TGTGCCAGCAAAGGGACTAGCGGGAGCTCCTACAATGAGCAGTTCTTC. The V call is TRBV7-2, the J call TRBJ2-1; 14 nucleotides agree with TRBD2. The germline gives CDR1 SGHTA, CDR2 FQGNSA. CDR3 length equals 16 residues. V shed 7 bases, J shed 0 bases, and the junction held 2 bases outside the gene matches. The full variable domain, with the rest looked up from reference TRBV7-2 and TRBJ2-1, is GAGVSQSPSNKVTEKGKDVELRCDPISGHTALYWYRQSLGQGLEFLIYFQGNSAPDKSGLPSDRFSAERTGGSVSTLTIQRTQQEDSAVYLCASKGTSGSSYNEQFFGPGTRLTVL.

A few counts support this clone. V gene TRBV5-6 combines with J gene TRBJ2-3; D remains unclear. The CDR3 is made up of 13 amino acids. Germline lookup yields CDR1 SGHDT and CDR2 YYEEEE. V dropped 4 bases and J dropped 5 bases, with 11 bases sitting between them. CDR3 amino acids: CASSPGPLDTQYF. The CDR3 bases are TGTGCCAGCAGCCCCGGACCCCTAGATACGCAGTATTTT.

V usage is TRBV7-2 and J usage is TRBJ2-3; weak D call: TRBD2 (5 bases). Trimming pared 2 bases from V and 2 bases from J, leaving 8 bases between. The germline CDR1 and CDR2 sequences are SGHTA and FQGNSA. The CDR3 length is 14 residues. CDR3 sequence (DNA): TGTGCCAGCAGCTTAACTAGGTTCACAGATACGCAGTATTTT. Residues: CASSLTRFTDTQYF.

This clone was seen many times. V is TRBV2 and J is TRBJ1-5; 7 nucleotides align to TRBD1. Germline CDR1 SNHLY, CDR2 FYNNEI. The length of the CDR3 is 15 residues. J lost 3 bases, V lost 7 bases, and 9 bases had no gene match. The CDR3 nucleotides read TGTGCCAGCAACCGAGGGGGCAGCTTCAATCAGCCCCAGCATTTT. It yields the protein CASNRGGSFNQPQHF.

On this clone itself: One junction end disagrees with the germline gene, perhaps due to a read error. The gene calls are TRBV9 and TRBJ2-2; 11 bases line up with TRBD2. The CDR3 loop spans 16 amino acids. CDR1 and CDR2 (germline): SGDLS, YYNGEE. CDR3 loop: CASSVSTSGNAGELFF. CDR3 DNA sequence: TGTGCCAGCAGCGTCTCGACTAGCGGGAACGCCGGGGAGCTGTTTTTT.

The chain recombines TRBV11-2 with TRBJ1-2; the D is unclear. Germline CDR1 reads SGHAT; CDR2 reads FQNNGV. The V end lost 3 bases, the J end lost 8 bases, and 13 bases lay between the germline ends. This CDR3 spans 13 amino acids. The CDR3 DNA follows: TGTGCCAGCAGCTTGTCCGGGCAGGTGGGCTACACCTTC. Amino acids: CASSLSGQVGYTF.

J is TRBJ1-5 and V is TRBV5-1, with 7 nucleotides matching TRBD1. Trimming at V came to 4 bases and at J to 7 bases, leaving 11 bases not matched to a gene. Germline V gene data show CDR1 as SGHRS and CDR2 as YFSETQ. The CDR3 covers 15 residues. The CDR3 sequence is CASSPDTGEEQPQHF. The CDR3 region has the DNA TGCGCCAGCAGCCCCGACACAGGGGAGGAACAGCCCCAGCATTTT.

V and J are TRBV4-1 and TRBJ2-6; the D gene is possibly TRBD2 (5 bases). V lost 2 bases and J 4 bases, leaving 6 bases between the germline ends. This CDR3 has 14 residues. Germline CDR1 reads MGHRA; CDR2 reads YSYEKL. CDR3 nucleotide sequence: TGCGCCAGCAGCCAAACGGGAGGGGCCAACGTCCTGACTTTC. Encoded protein: CASSQTGGANVLTF.